This TCR beta chain was sequenced in a study of T cells in localized non-small cell lung cancer. The study's findings and limits: Overall survival was longer when the density of T cells in the blood was higher. The greatest T cell clonality was found in uninvolved adjacent lung (higher than in tumor). The appearance of a median roughly 56 of the top 100 tumor clones was seen in adjacent lung. Because researchers sequenced only one region of the tumor, heterogeneity is still possible.

The CDR3 is 16 amino acids. Trimming took off 4 bases at V and 0 bases at J, with 16 bases between the two ends. CDR1 and CDR2 (germline): GTSNPN, SVGIG (reference sequence). Repertoires were generated with immunoSEQ multiplex PCR, while TCRdb's copy carries only in-frame clones and drops some. The table records tens of thousands of clones, roughly 90% of them present only once. With respect to this clone: The antigen is not known.

The source material was peripheral blood mononuclear cells, sampled before any cancer treatment. The chain employs TRBV30 and TRBJ2-1; D gene ambiguous. The sequence was obtained from a man aged 35 to 69 with stage III lung adenocarcinoma. CDR3 amino acids: CAWTPENIGSYNEQFF. The CDR3 bases are TGTGCCTGGACCCCAGAGAATATCGGCTCCTACAATGAGCAGTTCTTC.